This TCR beta chain was sequenced during a study of cytomegalovirus exposure and HLA in healthy donors. Study-wide background: From donors who were HLA-typed, an early data release held around 85 million unique TCRs. Notes on the study in general: 87-base-pair reads could not separate some V segments, including TRBV6-2 and TRBV6-3. A prior analysis recorded that most TCR beta V segments were productive about 90% or about 30% of the time. When analyzed later, a missense DCLRE1C variant was found to be linked to TCR beta V- and J-gene trimming.

Trimming took off 2 bases at V and 5 bases at J, with 16 bases between the two ends. CDR1 and CDR2 (germline): MGHDK, SYGVNS. The CDR3 consists of 15 residues. The PCR ran on 60 Vbeta and 13 Jbeta primers. Here immunoSEQ multiplex PCR was the method, and the copy in TCRdb shows in-frame clones only, minus some. The sample yields fewer than 250,000 clones, roughly 84% seen once. Of note for this clone: What it recognizes is unknown.

The sample comprised PBMCs. The gene calls are TRBV25-1 and TRBJ2-7; D remains ambiguous. The source of this sequence is a girl between 10 and 17 years old in good health and CMV-seronegative. The CDR3 DNA reads as TGTGCCAGCAGTGAAACCTTAACCCGGCGGCACGAGCAGTACTTC. Its protein product is CASSETLTRRHEQYF.